The rows below give T cell receptor beta chains drawn from one sample of a study of neurological immune-mediated disorders. TCRdb ran MiXCR on the 5' RACE reads and lists one entry per CDR3 protein. The table has almost 85,000 distinct CDR3 sequences, 2.5% to 3% seen once. Sequencing was carried out using PBMCs. Source of these receptors: a woman aged 30 to 39 with multiple sclerosis. The CDR3 runs from the conserved cysteine through the conserved F or W. A D gene is named only where the DNA matches it firmly. Only part of the rows carry a size: once, few, many, or a class if the clone is expanded.

abundance,d_gene,v_gene,j_gene,CDR3aa,CDR3nt
many,.,TRBV2,TRBJ2-4,CASSGRDGGNIQYF,TGTGCCAGCAGTGGTCGAGACGGTGGAAACATTCAGTACTTC
.,.,TRBV20-1,TRBJ1-1,CSAREGGTEAFF,TGCAGTGCTAGAGAAGGGGGGACTGAAGCTTTCTTT
many,.,TRBV12-3/TRBV12-4,TRBJ2-3,CASSSPGLGSTDTQYF,TGTGCCAGCAGTTCCCCCGGGCTCGGGAGTACAGATACGCAGTATTTT
many,.,TRBV20-1,TRBJ2-5,CSALSKETQYF,TGCAGTGCTCTATCGAAAGAGACCCAGTACTTC
once,.,TRBV29-1,TRBJ2-6,CSARAGTGDNVLTF,TGCAGCGCCCGGGCAGGGACTGGGGACAACGTCCTGACTTTC
many,TRBD1,TRBV5-1,TRBJ1-1,CASSSTGTDTEAFF,TGCGCCAGCAGCTCGACAGGGACTGACACTGAAGCTTTCTTT
many,.,TRBV6-5,TRBJ1-1,CASTLGQNTEAFF,TGTGCCAGCACTTTAGGACAGAACACTGAAGCTTTCTTT
many,.,TRBV15,TRBJ1-5,CATSRGKGGSQPQHF,TGTGCCACCAGCAGAGGCAAAGGGGGTAGTCAGCCCCAGCATTTT
many,.,TRBV5-1,TRBJ2-7,CASSRGVDLSSYEQYF,TGCGCCAGCAGCCGCGGGGTAGACTTATCCTCCTACGAGCAGTACTTC
many,TRBD2,TRBV5-1,TRBJ2-3,CASALAGEGADTQYF,TGCGCCAGCGCCCTAGCGGGAGAAGGGGCAGATACGCAGTATTTT
many,TRBD1,TRBV28,TRBJ2-2,CASKNRGNTGELFF,TGTGCCAGCAAGAACAGGGGGAATACCGGGGAGCTGTTTTTT
many,.,TRBV11-2,TRBJ2-2,CASSKETAANTGELFF,TGTGCCAGCAGTAAAGAGACGGCTGCGAACACCGGGGAGCTGTTTTTT
many,TRBD1,TRBV20-1,TRBJ1-2,CSATLMGQGYGYTF,TGCAGTGCTACCCTGATGGGACAGGGCTATGGCTACACCTTC
many,TRBD1,TRBV5-1,TRBJ1-2,CASSLAGQGRYGYTF,TGCGCCAGCAGCTTGGCTGGACAGGGCCGCTATGGCTACACCTTC